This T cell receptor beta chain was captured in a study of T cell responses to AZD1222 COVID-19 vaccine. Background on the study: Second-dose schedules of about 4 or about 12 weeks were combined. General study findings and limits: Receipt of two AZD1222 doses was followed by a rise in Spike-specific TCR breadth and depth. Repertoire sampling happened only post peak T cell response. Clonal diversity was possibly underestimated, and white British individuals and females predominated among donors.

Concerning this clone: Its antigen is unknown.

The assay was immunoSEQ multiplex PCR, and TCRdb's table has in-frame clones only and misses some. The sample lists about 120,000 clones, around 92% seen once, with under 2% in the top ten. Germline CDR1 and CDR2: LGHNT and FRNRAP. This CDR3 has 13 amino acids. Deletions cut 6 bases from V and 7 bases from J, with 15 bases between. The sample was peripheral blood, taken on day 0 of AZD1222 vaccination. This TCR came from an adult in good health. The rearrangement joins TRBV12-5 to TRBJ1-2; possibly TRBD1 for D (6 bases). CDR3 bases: TGTGCTAGTGGCATTACAGGGCGGGGTGGCTACACCTTC. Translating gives CASGITGRGGYTF.